A selection of T cell receptor beta chains follows, all from one sample in a study of T-cell reconstitution after alpha-beta-depleted transplantation in children. Each CDR3 protein gets one entry after TCRdb re-called the PCR reads with MiXCR. The sample holds hundreds of thousands of distinct CDR3 sequences, 15% to 20% seen once. The specimen comprised PBMCs from the stem cell graft donor, sampled from the stem cell graft. These receptors originate from a human donor who donated a stem cell graft to a child with acute lymphoblastic leukemia. CDR3s include the opening cysteine and the closing phenylalanine or tryptophan. Each record gives: CDR3 protein, CDR3 DNA, J gene, clone size, V gene, D gene. D genes are given only for firm matches. Clone size is shown for a subset of rows, as once, few, many or a class of expanded clone.

cdr3_aa: CASSPRVLAGGANTGELFF
cdr3_nt: TGTGCCAGCAGTCCCCGGGTCCTAGCGGGAGGCGCGAACACCGGGGAGCTGTTTTTT
j_call: TRBJ2-2
clone_size: .
v_call: TRBV12-3/TRBV12-4
d_call: TRBD2

cdr3_aa: CASSSDWDGKDYGYTF
cdr3_nt: TGTGCCAGCAGCTCTGATTGGGACGGAAAAGACTATGGCTACACCTTC
j_call: TRBJ1-2
clone_size: many
v_call: TRBV7-8
d_call: .

cdr3_aa: CSARGLAGVNEQYF
cdr3_nt: TGCAGTGCTAGAGGGCTAGCGGGAGTAAACGAGCAGTACTTC
j_call: TRBJ2-7
clone_size: many
v_call: TRBV20-1
d_call: TRBD2

cdr3_aa: CASRGRRLAYGYTF
cdr3_nt: TGTGCCAGCAGGGGACGGCGGCTCGCCTATGGCTACACCTTC
j_call: TRBJ1-2
clone_size: .
v_call: TRBV6-1
d_call: .

cdr3_aa: CASSLLAGSIILNEQFF
cdr3_nt: TGCGCCAGCAGCCTTCTAGCGGGATCCATTATTTTGAATGAGCAGTTCTTC
j_call: TRBJ2-1
clone_size: .
v_call: TRBV5-1
d_call: TRBD2

cdr3_aa: CSARRSEKLFF
cdr3_nt: TGCAGTGCTAGAAGAAGTGAAAAACTGTTTTTT
j_call: TRBJ1-4
clone_size: .
v_call: TRBV20-1
d_call: .

cdr3_aa: CASSRLAGKETQYF
cdr3_nt: TGTGCCAGCAGTCGACTAGCGGGAAAGGAGACCCAGTACTTC
j_call: TRBJ2-5
clone_size: .
v_call: TRBV12-3/TRBV12-4
d_call: TRBD2

cdr3_aa: CATQGLPDTDTQYF
cdr3_nt: TGCGCCACCCAGGGCTTACCGGACACAGATACGCAGTATTTT
j_call: TRBJ2-3
clone_size: many
v_call: TRBV5-1
d_call: .

cdr3_aa: CASSLAAGGPGNEQFF
cdr3_nt: TGTGCCAGCAGCTTAGCAGCGGGAGGGCCGGGCAATGAGCAGTTCTTC
j_call: TRBJ2-1
clone_size: few
v_call: TRBV7-9
d_call: TRBD2

cdr3_aa: CASSVGNAGELFF
cdr3_nt: TGTGCCAGCAGCGTAGGTAACGCCGGGGAGCTGTTTTTT
j_call: TRBJ2-2
clone_size: .
v_call: TRBV9
d_call: .

cdr3_aa: CASSQDGLANGIYEQYF
cdr3_nt: TGTGCCAGCAGCCAAGATGGACTAGCGAACGGGATCTACGAGCAGTACTTC
j_call: TRBJ2-7
clone_size: few
v_call: TRBV4-2
d_call: TRBD2

cdr3_aa: CASNPRGTPYNEQFF
cdr3_nt: TGTGCCAGCAACCCGAGGGGGACACCCTACAATGAGCAGTTCTTC
j_call: TRBJ2-1
clone_size: few
v_call: TRBV12-3/TRBV12-4
d_call: .

cdr3_aa: CASSYTGYGYTF
cdr3_nt: TGTGCCAGCAGCTATACAGGCTATGGCTACACCTTC
j_call: TRBJ1-2
clone_size: .
v_call: TRBV11-2
d_call: .

cdr3_aa: CSAGGLAGGWRYNEQFF
cdr3_nt: TGCAGTGCAGGGGGACTAGCGGGAGGTTGGAGATACAATGAGCAGTTCTTC
j_call: TRBJ2-1
clone_size: .
v_call: TRBV20-1
d_call: TRBD2

cdr3_aa: CASSELAGGLNEQFF
cdr3_nt: TGTGCCAGCAGCGAACTAGCGGGAGGGCTGAATGAGCAGTTCTTC
j_call: TRBJ2-1
clone_size: few
v_call: TRBV9
d_call: TRBD2

cdr3_aa: CASSPSGTSVYEQYF
cdr3_nt: TGTGCCAGCAGCCCCAGCGGGACTAGCGTTTACGAGCAGTACTTC
j_call: TRBJ2-7
clone_size: few
v_call: TRBV7-2
d_call: TRBD2

cdr3_aa: CASSPGLAGVYREQYF
cdr3_nt: TGTGCCAGCAGCCCCGGACTAGCGGGAGTATATCGCGAGCAGTACTTC
j_call: TRBJ2-7
clone_size: .
v_call: TRBV7-9
d_call: TRBD2

cdr3_aa: CASSLELQGYEQYF
cdr3_nt: TGCGCCAGCAGCTTGGAATTACAGGGTTACGAGCAGTACTTC
j_call: TRBJ2-7
clone_size: few
v_call: TRBV5-1
d_call: .

cdr3_aa: CASSPTPLATLLYNEQFF
cdr3_nt: TGTGCCAGCAGCCCGACCCCCCTAGCAACACTCCTCTACAATGAGCAGTTCTTC
j_call: TRBJ2-1
clone_size: few
v_call: TRBV11-1
d_call: .

cdr3_aa: CASSSGQGYTEAFF
cdr3_nt: TGTGCCAGCAGCTCCGGACAGGGATACACTGAAGCTTTCTTT
j_call: TRBJ1-1
clone_size: many
v_call: TRBV5-8
d_call: TRBD1